This passage covers 24 T cell receptor beta chains from one sample sequenced in a study of post-analysis software for immune sequencing data. General study points: About five TRBV segments were more frequent in patients than controls; TRBV5-6, TRBV5-1 and TRBV20-1 belonged to this group.

Researchers reported that TCR beta cDNA libraries carried unique molecular identifiers. Each CDR3 protein is one row after TCRdb ran MiXCR on the PCR reads. The sample carries a few hundred thousand distinct CDR3 sequences, around 37% recorded once. Their antigens are not known. The material sequenced was blood. These TCRs come from a girl aged 5-17 years with multiple sclerosis.

This clonotype was counted only a few times. The gene calls are TRBV15 and TRBJ2-1; the D gene is possibly TRBD2 (5 bases). V gave up 8 bases and J gave up 9 bases, with 17 bases separating them. The CDR3 is 13 residues long. Germline V gene data show CDR1 as LNHNV and CDR2 as YYDKDF (reference sequence). The CDR3 here is CATHGPGMREQFF. The CDR3 DNA sequence: TGTGCCACCCACGGGCCCGGGATGCGTGAGCAGTTCTTC. The complete variable domain, with remaining parts taken from reference TRBV15 and TRBJ2-1, reads DAMVIQNPRYQVTQFGKPVTLSCSQTLNHNVMYWYQQKSSQAPKLLFHYYDKDFNNEADTPDNFQSRRPNTSFCFLDIRSPGLGDTAMYLCATHGPGMREQFFGPGTRLTVL.

This chain links TRBV20-1 with TRBJ2-7; D not resolved. CDR1 is DFQATT, CDR2 SNEGSKA, per germline (reference sequence). This CDR3 contains 12 residues. CDR3 protein: CRARPLGPEQYF. The DNA of the CDR3 is TGCAGGGCTCGGCCCCTTGGTCCCGAGCAGTACTTC.

This clonotype has only a few counts. This chain connects TRBV18 to TRBJ2-1; D is unresolved. In germline, CDR1 is KGHSH, CDR2 LQKENI. The CDR3 spans 14 residues. Trimming pared 0 bases from V and 0 bases from J, leaving 3 bases between. CDR3 sequence: CASSPPRSYNEQFF. In DNA form, the CDR3 reads TGTGCCAGCTCACCACCGCGCTCCTACAATGAGCAGTTCTTC.

The chain couples TRBV29-1 to TRBJ1-5, with TRBD1 identical over 10 bases. CDR3 length: 13 amino acids. Per the germline V gene, CDR1 is SQVTM and CDR2 is ANQGSEA. Losses at the gene ends were 4 bases for V and 6 bases for J; bases not matched to a gene: 3. The DNA for the CDR3 is TGCAGCGTTGCGACAGGGGGCGGTCAGCCCCAGCATTTT. It encodes CSVATGGGQPQHF.

CDR3 sequence reads: CASSPLADRDTEAFF. CDR3 DNA sequence: TGTGCCAGCAGTCCCCTTGCCGACAGGGACACTGAAGCTTTCTTT. The genes are TRBV12-3 or TRBV12-4 and TRBJ1-1; 7 bases align to TRBD1. Unmatched junction bases numbered 9, after V lost 5 bases and J lost 3 bases. The CDR3 totals 15 residues.

Of note for this clonotype: Relative to the germline gene, one junction end is altered; a read error may explain this. The V call is TRBV20-1, the J call TRBJ2-1, with 9 positions matching TRBD2. This CDR3 region has 15 residues. Germline V lookup: CDR1 DFQATT, CDR2 SNEGSKA (reference sequence). The CDR3, as DNA: TGCGGTGCTAGAGATCATAAGCGGGGGGCGAATGAGCAGTTCTTC. Translated, it gives CGARDHKRGANEQFF.

The chain joins TRBV6-1 to TRBJ2-5; perhaps TRBD1 as D (5 bases). V lost 7 bases to trimming and J lost 1 base, with 16 bases between them. The germline V gene has CDR1 MNHNS and CDR2 SASEGT. This CDR3 region has 15 residues. CDR3 sequence (DNA): TGTGCCAGCAACATGCTCCAGGGTCCCCAAGAGACCCAGTACTTC. Translated, it gives CASNMLQGPQETQYF.

The rearrangement uses TRBV2 and TRBJ2-7, with 11 positions matching TRBD2. Germline CDR1 SNHLY, CDR2 FYNNEI. This CDR3 has 17 residues. After removal of 3 bases from V and 0 bases from J, the junction contained 7 bases not matched to a gene. CDR3: CASSDPRLAGSSYEQYF. In DNA form, the CDR3 reads TGTGCCAGCAGTGACCCCAGACTAGCGGGGAGCTCCTACGAGCAGTACTTC.

This clonotype was observed a few times. The chain links TRBV12-3 or TRBV12-4 to TRBJ2-7; 9 bases align to TRBD1. The CDR3 is 13 amino acids. After removal of 6 bases from V and 3 bases from J, the junction contained 3 bases not matched to a gene. The DNA for the CDR3 is TGTGCCAGCAGAAAGGGACAGGGCTACGAGCAGTACTTC. Translating it yields CASRKGQGYEQYF.

This chain connects TRBV25-1 to TRBJ2-5; D remains ambiguous. The J call may be incorrect, as the DNA end agrees better with TRBJ2-7. CDR3 length: 12 amino acids. Germline V lookup: CDR1 MGHDK, CDR2 SYGVNS. The CDR3 DNA is TGTGCCAGCAGTGAAGGTCTTTACGAGCAGTACTTC. It encodes CASSEGLYEQYF.

This clonotype has only a few counts. The chain has TRBV12-3 or TRBV12-4 and TRBJ1-2; the D gene is possibly TRBD1 (5 bases). The V gene lost 6 bases and the J gene lost 0 bases, with 8 bases spanning the gap. The CDR3 extends over 13 amino acids. The CDR3 loop is CASSKTANYGYTF. The CDR3 nucleotides read TGTGCCAGCAGCAAGACAGCTAACTATGGCTACACCTTC.

J is TRBJ2-3 and V is TRBV29-1, with 8 bases identical to TRBD2. The ends lost 6 bases at V and 8 bases at J; junction bases unmatched: 1. There are 10 residues in the CDR3. The V gene's germline CDR1 is SQVTM and CDR2 ANQGSEA. CDR3 sequence reads: CSVRGATQYF. The CDR3 DNA reads as TGCAGCGTGCGGGGGGCTACGCAGTATTTT.

The chain recombines TRBV4-1 with TRBJ2-1; tentative D call: TRBD2 (5 bases). The CDR3 sequence is 16 residues long. Trimming took 5 bases from V and 2 from J, leaving 16 bases between them. Germline V gives CDR1 MGHRA, CDR2 YSYEKL. This chain's CDR3 is CASSVQRALTYNEQFF. The CDR3 coding sequence is TGCGCCAGCAGCGTCCAGAGGGCGCTGACCTACAATGAGCAGTTCTTC.

This clonotype was seen a few times. This chain connects TRBV12-3 or TRBV12-4 to TRBJ2-7, with TRBD1 as a possible D gene (6 bases). CDR3 length: 12 residues. V lost 5 bases, J lost 6 bases, and 11 bases lay in between. CDR3 protein: CASSPDRLEQYF. The CDR3 coding sequence is TGTGCCAGCAGTCCCGACAGGCTCGAGCAGTACTTC.

The chain is built from TRBV7-9 and TRBJ2-3, with D possibly TRBD2 on 7 matching bases. The CDR3 extends over 15 amino acids. Trimming removed 8 bases at V and 6 bases at J, with 21 bases between. CDR1 SEHNR and CDR2 FQNEAQ come from the germline V gene (reference sequence). The CDR3 spells CASVRSGGRVDTQYF. The DNA for the CDR3 is TGTGCCAGCGTCAGATCGGGGGGCCGGGTGGATACGCAGTATTTT. Drawing the rest from reference TRBV7-9 and TRBJ2-3, the complete variable domain is DTGVSQNPRHKITKRGQNVTFRCDPISEHNRLYWYRQTLGQGPEFLTYFQNEAQLEKSRLLSDRFSAERPKGSFSTLEIQRTEQGDSAMYLCASVRSGGRVDTQYFGPGTRLTVL.

This clonotype was seen a handful of times. The chain joins TRBV5-6 to TRBJ2-1; TRBD2 is a possible D gene (5 bases). The CDR3 totals 15 residues. The germline V gene encodes CDR1 SGHDT and CDR2 YYEEEE. The germline V and J ends were trimmed by 3 bases and 7 bases, with 17 bases remaining between them. The CDR3, as DNA: TGTGCCAGCAGCTCCCGGGATCCACCTTCTAATGAGCAGTTCTTC. Its protein product is CASSSRDPPSNEQFF.

The V and J genes are TRBV4-3 and TRBJ2-5; D may be TRBD1 (5 bases). CDR1 and CDR2 from the germline V gene are LGHNA and YSLEER. V was shortened by 0 bases and J by 1 base, with 15 bases between the two germline ends. The CDR3 covers 17 residues. CDR3 residues: CASSQDGNGQGQETQYF. CDR3 sequence (DNA): TGCGCCAGCAGCCAAGATGGTAATGGTCAGGGCCAAGAGACCCAGTACTTC.

This clonotype was detected only a few times. The rearrangement links TRBV6-6 to TRBJ1-2, with D perhaps matching TRBD1 (5 bases). The CDR3 loop spans 17 amino acids. The germline V gene encodes CDR1 MNHNY and CDR2 SVGAGI (reference sequence). V was cut by 2 bases and J by 4 bases, with 20 bases left in between. For the CDR3, the DNA is TGTGCCAGCAGTTACACGCTGGACCCTAGGGACGGCTATGGCTACACCTTC. This sequence encodes CASSYTLDPRDGYGYTF.

CDR3 nucleotides: TGTGCCAGCAGCCCCCGAGGGGGCGGACTACGGGGGACAGATACGCAGTATTTT. Its translation is CASSPRGGGLRGTDTQYF. J is TRBJ2-3 and V is TRBV12-3 or TRBV12-4; D perhaps matches TRBD1 (7 bases). Trimming took off 6 bases at V and 3 bases at J, with 25 bases between the two ends. The CDR3 length is 18 residues.

This clonotype appeared many times. This sequence joins TRBV15 and TRBJ2-7; 8 positions match TRBD1. Germline values: CDR1 LNHNV, CDR2 YYDKDF (reference sequence). V trimming: 3 bases; J trimming: 2 bases; junction bases outside the gene matches: 3. The CDR3 is 14 amino acids. The CDR3 nucleotides read TGTGCCACCAGCAGGGACAGGGCTACCTACGAGCAGTACTTC. Its translation: CATSRDRATYEQYF.

As DNA, the CDR3 is TGTGCCAGCAGTTACCTCGCTGGACAGGGATTCGAGCAGTACTTC. This sequence encodes CASSYLAGQGFEQYF. The chain joins TRBV28 to TRBJ2-7; 8 nucleotides align to TRBD1. There are 15 residues in the CDR3. Germline V gene lookup returns CDR1 MDHEN and CDR2 SYDVKM. Germline trimming cut 4 bases from V and 6 bases from J; bases unmatched to any gene: 11.

The chain couples TRBV30 to TRBJ2-2; D perhaps matches TRBD2 (7 bases). CDR3 length equals 15 residues. Germline V gives CDR1 GTSNPN, CDR2 SVGIG (reference sequence). The V end was cut by 3 bases, the J end by 4 bases, with 15 bases between. CDR3 sequence reads: CAWRKRGGGTGELFF. CDR3 sequence (DNA): TGTGCCTGGAGGAAGAGGGGGGGCGGCACCGGGGAGCTGTTTTTT.

The rearrangement uses TRBV5-6 and TRBJ2-7; no clear D. The V end was cut by 4 bases, the J end by 1 base, with 15 bases between. CDR1 SGHDT and CDR2 YYEEEE come from the germline V gene. The CDR3 contains 15 residues. CDR3 sequence (DNA): TGTGCCAGCAGCCCAAAACCCGGACGGTCCTACGAGCAGTACTTC. The encoded protein is CASSPKPGRSYEQYF.

This rearrangement joins TRBV27 to TRBJ1-1; 9 nucleotides agree with TRBD1. CDR3 length equals 15 residues. After removal of 6 bases from V and 4 bases from J, the junction contained 9 bases not matched to a gene. Germline V gene data show CDR1 as MNHEY and CDR2 as SMNVEV (reference sequence). CDR3 residues: CASSGTTGGPTEAFF. The CDR3 DNA reads as TGTGCCAGCAGCGGAACCACAGGGGGCCCCACTGAAGCTTTCTTT.